Presented here are 20 T cell receptor beta chains from one specimen sequenced in a study of lymphopenia after photon versus proton radiotherapy. Sequencing used immunoSEQ multiplex PCR; TCRdb keeps in-frame clones, though not all of them. Here the sample spans approximately 2,900 clones, roughly 93% being singletons. The sample in question was peripheral blood, obtained from a patient treated with photon-based radiotherapy. The receptors come from a woman in her seventies with pancreatic cancer.

This chain connects TRBV6-5 to TRBJ1-1, with a weak D call TRBD1 (5 bases). Germline CDR1 and CDR2: MNHEY and SVGAGI. The length of the CDR3 is 14 residues. V shed 1 base and J shed 4 bases, with 10 bases lying between them. The CDR3 sequence: CASSYLQGSTEAFF. The DNA of the CDR3 is TGTGCCAGCAGTTACTTGCAGGGTTCCACTGAAGCTTTCTTT.

This chain connects TRBV19 to TRBJ2-1, with 9 bases aligning to TRBD2. Trimming took 0 bases from V and 8 from J; bases not matched to a gene: 14. Germline loops: CDR1 LNHDA, CDR2 SQIVND (reference sequence). CDR3 length equals 18 residues. The CDR3 coding sequence is TGTGCCAGTAGTATAGATCGTCGTAGCGGGAGACGATTCGATGAGCAGTTCTTC. Its translation is CASSIDRRSGRRFDEQFF.

The rearrangement joins TRBV7-9 to TRBJ1-1, with a weak D call TRBD1 (6 bases). Looked up from germline, CDR1 is SEHNR and CDR2 is FQNEAQ (reference sequence). V lost 1 base to trimming and J lost 0 bases, with 9 bases between them. The CDR3 totals 15 residues. CDR3: CASSLEGVLNTEAFF. The CDR3 DNA is TGTGCCAGCAGCTTAGAGGGGGTTCTGAACACTGAAGCTTTCTTT.

The chain joins TRBV5-1 to TRBJ1-1; TRBD1 is a possible D gene (5 bases). Trimming left V 4 bases short and J 1 base short, with 8 bases between. This CDR3 is built from 13 residues. Germline CDR1 reads SGHRS; CDR2 reads YFSETQ. The DNA of the CDR3 is TGCGCCAGCAGCCAAGACAGGAACACTGAAGCTTTCTTT. Its translation: CASSQDRNTEAFF.

The J gene is TRBJ1-5, the V gene TRBV9; the D is unclear. V was shortened by 1 base and J by 4 bases, with 12 bases between the two germline ends. CDR1 and CDR2 (germline): SGDLS, YYNGEE. CDR3 length equals 15 residues. The CDR3 here is CASSVSTDGNQPQHF. The CDR3 DNA reads as TGTGCCAGCAGCGTAAGTACAGACGGGAATCAGCCCCAGCATTTT.

This sequence joins TRBV5-6 and TRBJ2-7; TRBD1 agrees at 8 bases. The CDR3 spans 15 residues. Trimming took 1 base from V and 7 from J; bases not matched to a gene: 10. Per the germline V gene, CDR1 is SGHDT and CDR2 is YYEEEE. Written as DNA, the CDR3 is TGTGCCAGCAGCTTGTGGGAGTCAGGGGGCAGGGAGCAGTACTTC. Protein sequence: CASSLWESGGREQYF.

This CDR3 is CASSSYRGEKLFF. The CDR3 DNA is TGTGCCAGCAGTTCCTACAGGGGTGAAAAACTGTTTTTT. This chain joins TRBV6-5 and TRBJ1-4, with 7 bases identical to TRBD1. The trim removed 4 bases at V and 7 bases at J, leaving 3 bases unmatched. Germline V CDR1 and CDR2: MNHEY, SVGAGI. The CDR3 runs 13 residues.

The chain joins TRBV6-1 to TRBJ2-1; TRBD1 aligns across 8 bases. This CDR3 has 16 amino acids. Germline V gene lookup returns CDR1 MNHNS and CDR2 SASEGT. J lost 3 bases, V lost 0 bases, and 4 bases had no gene match. The CDR3 sequence: CASSEAGTGLYNEQFF. The CDR3 DNA reads as TGTGCCAGCAGTGAAGCAGGGACAGGTCTCTACAATGAGCAGTTCTTC.

This clone was detected a few times. The rearrangement uses TRBV2 and TRBJ2-2; D gene unclear. Germline V lookup: CDR1 SNHLY, CDR2 FYNNEI. V was cut by 6 bases and J by 3 bases, with 2 bases left in between. CDR3 size: 11 residues. In DNA, the CDR3 is TGTGCCAGCAGAGACACCGGGGAGCTGTTTTTT. Amino acid sequence: CASRDTGELFF.

The J gene is TRBJ1-1, the V gene TRBV18; 8 bases are shared with TRBD1. The CDR3 has 15 residues. J lost 6 bases, V lost 3 bases, and 9 bases had no gene match. CDR1 and CDR2 from the germline V gene are KGHSH and LQKENI. CDR3 in DNA: TGTGCCAGCTCACCTGTGGCAGGGGGCTTACCTGAAGCTTTCTTT. Residues: CASSPVAGGLPEAFF.

The chain is built from TRBV19 and TRBJ2-5; TRBD1 agrees at 9 bases. Trimming at V came to 4 bases and at J to 5 bases, leaving 8 bases not matched to a gene. Germline CDR1 LNHDA, CDR2 SQIVND (reference sequence). This CDR3 spans 15 amino acids. CDR3 region: CASSTTGGGIETQYF. CDR3 DNA sequence: TGTGCCAGTAGTACGACAGGGGGTGGGATCGAGACCCAGTACTTC. The variable domain in full, with the rest retrieved from reference TRBV19 and TRBJ2-5, is DGGITQSPKYLFRKEGQNVTLSCEQNLNHDAMYWYRQDPGQGLRLIYYSQIVNDFQKGDIAEGYSVSREKKESFPLTVTSAQKNPTAFYLCASSTTGGGIETQYFGPGTRLLVL.

The chain carries TRBV4-3 and TRBJ2-1; possibly TRBD2 for D (6 bases). CDR1 is LGHNA and CDR2 is YSLEER in the germline V gene. V was pared by 2 bases and J by 7 bases, with 21 bases between. The CDR3 length is 17 residues. CDR3 loop: CASSQWGDGRVGNEQFF. CDR3 DNA sequence: TGCGCCAGCAGCCAATGGGGTGACGGGAGAGTGGGGAATGAGCAGTTCTTC.

The chain uses TRBV28 and TRBJ1-4; TRBD1 matches 8 bases. This CDR3 is built from 19 residues. Losses at the gene ends were 4 bases for V and 0 bases for J; bases not matched to a gene: 13. CDR1 and CDR2 from the germline V gene are MDHEN and SYDVKM. CDR3 DNA sequence: TGTGCCAGCAGTTCATATCTGGGACAGGAGCTTGCAACTAATGAAAAACTGTTTTTT. Amino acids: CASSSYLGQELATNEKLFF.

The chain is built from TRBV19 and TRBJ2-7; D is undetermined. The CDR3 spans 16 residues. V gave up 3 bases and J gave up 0 bases, with 15 bases separating them. CDR1 LNHDA and CDR2 SQIVND come from the germline V gene (reference sequence). The CDR3 coding sequence is TGTGCCAGTAGTATGTTTGGGCCAGAGGCCTCCTACGAGCAGTACTTC. This gives the protein CASSMFGPEASYEQYF.

The chain combines TRBV5-1 with TRBJ2-2, with TRBD1 matching 7 bases. Germline V gene data show CDR1 as SGHRS and CDR2 as YFSETQ. Trimming cost V 3 bases and J 4 bases; bases outside gene matches: 6. The length of the CDR3 is 15 residues. This CDR3 reads CASSSTGVGTGELFF. CDR3 nucleotide sequence: TGCGCCAGCAGCTCCACAGGGGTCGGCACCGGGGAGCTGTTTTTT.

The CDR3 region is CASNPGTNYGYTF. CDR3 coding DNA: TGTGCCAGTAACCCCGGGACAAACTATGGCTACACCTTC. The V and J genes are TRBV19 and TRBJ1-2; D possibly corresponds to TRBD1 (6 bases). V lost 7 bases and J lost 2, with 11 bases in between. Germline CDR1 reads LNHDA; CDR2 reads SQIVND (reference sequence). This CDR3 is 13 amino acids long.

CDR3 sequence reads: CASSAGGAVQETQYF. CDR3 DNA sequence: TGTGCCAGCAGCGCTGGGGGGGCAGTACAAGAGACCCAGTACTTC. The chain is built from TRBV9 and TRBJ2-5; TRBD2 might be the D (7 bases). The CDR3 spans 15 residues. Trimming removed 3 bases from V and 2 bases from J, with 14 bases in between. The germline V gene has CDR1 SGDLS and CDR2 YYNGEE.

V gene TRBV15 combines with J gene TRBJ1-3; D gene uncertain. V dropped 2 bases and J dropped 2 bases, with 7 bases sitting between them. The length of the CDR3 is 14 residues. Germline CDR1 and CDR2: LNHNV and YYDKDF (reference sequence). The CDR3 loop is CATSRQQTGNTIYF. DNA for the CDR3: TGTGCCACCAGCAGACAGCAAACTGGAAACACCATATATTTT.

The genes are TRBV7-3 and TRBJ1-1; D is undetermined. Per the germline V gene, CDR1 is SGHTA and CDR2 is FQGTGA. This CDR3 comprises 13 residues. The V and J ends lost 2 bases and 1 base respectively, with 5 bases between them. This CDR3 is CASSLYENTEAFF. CDR3 DNA sequence: TGTGCCAGCAGCTTATACGAGAACACTGAAGCTTTCTTT.

The chain joins TRBV19 to TRBJ2-1, with D possibly being TRBD1 (5 bases). The CDR3 consists of 18 residues. The V and J ends lost 10 bases and 4 bases respectively, with 29 bases between them. Per germline, CDR1 LNHDA and CDR2 SQIVND (reference sequence). The CDR3 DNA reads as TGTGCCAAATACAGGATAAAGGGTGTTATAGGGGTTTACAATGAGCAGTTCTTC. This sequence encodes CAKYRIKGVIGVYNEQFF.